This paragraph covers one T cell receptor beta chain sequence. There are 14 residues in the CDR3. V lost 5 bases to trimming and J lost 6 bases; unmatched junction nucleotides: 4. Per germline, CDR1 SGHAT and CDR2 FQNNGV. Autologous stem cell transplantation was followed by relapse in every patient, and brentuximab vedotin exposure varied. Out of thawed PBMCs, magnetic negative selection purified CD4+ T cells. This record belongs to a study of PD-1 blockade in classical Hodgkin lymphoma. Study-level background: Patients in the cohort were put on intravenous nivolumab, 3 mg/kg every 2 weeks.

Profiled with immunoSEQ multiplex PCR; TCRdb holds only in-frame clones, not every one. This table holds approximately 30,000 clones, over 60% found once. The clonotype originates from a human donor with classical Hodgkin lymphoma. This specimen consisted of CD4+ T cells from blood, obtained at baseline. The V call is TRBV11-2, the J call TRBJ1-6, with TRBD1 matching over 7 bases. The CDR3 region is CASSPQGVNSPLHF. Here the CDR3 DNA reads TGTGCCAGCAGCCCGCAGGGGGTTAATTCACCCCTCCACTTT.